This TCR beta chain was documented in a study of blood T cell repertoires in COVID-19. Background on the study: Whether acute or convalescent, the COVID-19 samples came from the United States, Italy and Spain.

The germline gives CDR1 SGHDN, CDR2 FVKESK. The CDR3 runs to 13 residues. Trimming removed 1 base from V and 2 bases from J, with 6 bases in between. Original processing notes: The authors estimated nucleated cell counts from reference gene primer amplification. Sequenced by immunoSEQ multiplex PCR; TCRdb stores in-frame clones only, minus some. For V, J and clone size, that table is used; D and trimming come from the DNA. The sample includes roughly 150,000 clones, around 88% of them seen just once. The receptor was derived from a human donor in a cohort sampled during active COVID-19. The sequencing sample was made of peripheral blood. This chain connects TRBV14 to TRBJ2-7; D might be TRBD1 (6 bases). CDR3 DNA sequence: TGTGCCAGCAGCCAAGGGACAGCCTACGAGCAGTACTTC. Amino acid sequence: CASSQGTAYEQYF.